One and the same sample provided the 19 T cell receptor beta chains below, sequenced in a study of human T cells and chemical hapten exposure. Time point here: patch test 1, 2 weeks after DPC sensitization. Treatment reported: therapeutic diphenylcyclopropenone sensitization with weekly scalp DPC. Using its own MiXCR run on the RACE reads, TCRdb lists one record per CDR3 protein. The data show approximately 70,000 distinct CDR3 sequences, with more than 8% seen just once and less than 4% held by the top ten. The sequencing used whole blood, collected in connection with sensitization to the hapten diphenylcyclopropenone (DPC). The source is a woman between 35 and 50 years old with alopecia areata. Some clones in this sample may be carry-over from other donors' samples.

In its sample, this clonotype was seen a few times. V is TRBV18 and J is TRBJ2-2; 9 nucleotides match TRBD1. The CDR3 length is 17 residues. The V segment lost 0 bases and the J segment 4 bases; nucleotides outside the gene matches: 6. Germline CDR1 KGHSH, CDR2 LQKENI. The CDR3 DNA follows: TGTGCCAGCTCACCACCGACGGGACAGGGCCCCACCGGGGAGCTGTTTTTT. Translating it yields CASSPPTGQGPTGELFF.

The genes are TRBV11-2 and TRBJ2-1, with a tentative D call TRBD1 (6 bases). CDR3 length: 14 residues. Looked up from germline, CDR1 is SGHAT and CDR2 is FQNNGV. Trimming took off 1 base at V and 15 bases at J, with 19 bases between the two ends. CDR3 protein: CASSLVQWDMAGFF. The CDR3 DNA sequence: TGTGCCAGCAGCTTAGTTCAGTGGGACATGGCGGGGTTCTTC.

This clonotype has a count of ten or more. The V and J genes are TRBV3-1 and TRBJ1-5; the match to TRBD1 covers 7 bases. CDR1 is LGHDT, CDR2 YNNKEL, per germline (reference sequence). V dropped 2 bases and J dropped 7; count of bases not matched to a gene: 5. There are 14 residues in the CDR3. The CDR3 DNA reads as TGTGCCAGCAGCCAAAGACAGGGCGAACAGCCCCAGCATTTT. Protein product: CASSQRQGEQPQHF.

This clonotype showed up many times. CDR3 nucleotide sequence: TGTGCCAGCAGCCGGACAGCGTGGCCTAGCTCCTACGAGCAGTACTTC. Its protein product is CASSRTAWPSSYEQYF. V and J are TRBV6-2 or TRBV6-3 and TRBJ2-7; a possible D gene is TRBD1 (6 bases). Per germline, CDR1 MNHEY and CDR2 SVGEGT. Trimming removed 6 bases from V and 0 bases from J, with 18 bases in between. CDR3 length: 16 residues.

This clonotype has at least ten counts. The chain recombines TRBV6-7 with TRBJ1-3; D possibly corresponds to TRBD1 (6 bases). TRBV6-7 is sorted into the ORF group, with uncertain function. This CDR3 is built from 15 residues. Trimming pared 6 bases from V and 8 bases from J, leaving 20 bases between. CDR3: CASRTRGILDDTIYF. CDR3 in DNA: TGTGCCAGCAGAACCAGGGGAATACTAGACGACACCATATATTTT.

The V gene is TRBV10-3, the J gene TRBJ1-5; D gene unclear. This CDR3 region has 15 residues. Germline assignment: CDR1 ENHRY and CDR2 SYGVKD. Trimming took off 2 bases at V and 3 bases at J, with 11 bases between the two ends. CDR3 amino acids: CAISEVWGFNQPQHF. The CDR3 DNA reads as TGTGCCATCAGTGAGGTCTGGGGTTTCAATCAGCCCCAGCATTTT.

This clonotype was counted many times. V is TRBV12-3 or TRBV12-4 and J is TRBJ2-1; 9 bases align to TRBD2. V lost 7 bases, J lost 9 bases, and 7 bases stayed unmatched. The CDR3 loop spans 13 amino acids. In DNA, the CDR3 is TGTGCCAGCAATAAAGGGACTAGCAGTGAGCAGTTCTTC. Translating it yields CASNKGTSSEQFF.

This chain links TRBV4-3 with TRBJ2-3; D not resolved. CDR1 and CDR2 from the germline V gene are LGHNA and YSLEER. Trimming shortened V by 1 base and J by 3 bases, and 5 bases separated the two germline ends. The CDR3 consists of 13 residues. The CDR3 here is CASSQAQTDTQYF. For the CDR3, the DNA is TGCGCCAGCAGCCAAGCTCAGACAGATACGCAGTATTTT.

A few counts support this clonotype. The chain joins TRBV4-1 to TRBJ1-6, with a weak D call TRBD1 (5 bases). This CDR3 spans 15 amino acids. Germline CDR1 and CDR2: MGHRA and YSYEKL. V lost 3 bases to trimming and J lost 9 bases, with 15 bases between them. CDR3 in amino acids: CASSQIGDGTSPLHF. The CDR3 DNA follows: TGCGCCAGCAGCCAGATCGGGGACGGTACTTCACCCCTCCACTTT.

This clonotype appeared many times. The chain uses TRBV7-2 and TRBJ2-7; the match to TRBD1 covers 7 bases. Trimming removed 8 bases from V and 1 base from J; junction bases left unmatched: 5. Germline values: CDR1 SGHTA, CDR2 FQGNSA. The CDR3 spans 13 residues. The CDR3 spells CASRRDRSYEQYF. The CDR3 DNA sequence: TGTGCCAGCCGAAGGGACAGATCCTACGAGCAGTACTTC.

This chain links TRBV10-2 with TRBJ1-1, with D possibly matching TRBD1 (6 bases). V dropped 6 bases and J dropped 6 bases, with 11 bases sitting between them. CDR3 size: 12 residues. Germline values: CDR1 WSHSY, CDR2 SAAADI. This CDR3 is CASRGGEPEAFF. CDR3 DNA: TGCGCCAGCAGGGGGGGCGAACCTGAAGCTTTCTTT.

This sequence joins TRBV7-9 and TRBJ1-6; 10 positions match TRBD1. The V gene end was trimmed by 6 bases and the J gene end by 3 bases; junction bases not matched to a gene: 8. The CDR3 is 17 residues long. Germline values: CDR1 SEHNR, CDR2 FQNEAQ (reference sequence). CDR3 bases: TGTGCCAGCAGAAAGGGACAGGGGATAAACTATAATTCACCCCTCCACTTT. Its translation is CASRKGQGINYNSPLHF.

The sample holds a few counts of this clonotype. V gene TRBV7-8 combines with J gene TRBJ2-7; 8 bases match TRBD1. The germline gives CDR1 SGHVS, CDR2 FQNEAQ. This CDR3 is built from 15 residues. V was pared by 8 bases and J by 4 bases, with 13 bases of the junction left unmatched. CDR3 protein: CASVRGRDRNYEQYF. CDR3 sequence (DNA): TGTGCCAGCGTGAGGGGCCGGGACAGGAATTACGAGCAGTACTTC.

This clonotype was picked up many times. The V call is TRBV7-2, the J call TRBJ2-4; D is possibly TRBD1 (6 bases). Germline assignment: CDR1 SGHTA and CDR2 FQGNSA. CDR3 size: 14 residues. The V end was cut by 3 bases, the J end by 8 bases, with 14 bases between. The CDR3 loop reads CASSFNRAMDIQYF. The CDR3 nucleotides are TGTGCCAGCAGCTTTAACAGGGCCATGGACATTCAGTACTTC. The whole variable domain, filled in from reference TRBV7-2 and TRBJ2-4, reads GAGVSQSPSNKVTEKGKDVELRCDPISGHTALYWYRQSLGQGLEFLIYFQGNSAPDKSGLPSDRFSAERTGGSVSTLTIQRTQQEDSAVYLCASSFNRAMDIQYFGAGTRLSVL.

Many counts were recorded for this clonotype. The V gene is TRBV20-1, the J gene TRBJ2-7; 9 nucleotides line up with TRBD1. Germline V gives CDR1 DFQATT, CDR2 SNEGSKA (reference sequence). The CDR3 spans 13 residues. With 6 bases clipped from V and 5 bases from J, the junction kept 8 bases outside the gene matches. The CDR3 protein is CSAMGQGPHEQYF. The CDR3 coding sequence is TGCAGTGCAATGGGACAGGGCCCCCACGAGCAGTACTTC.

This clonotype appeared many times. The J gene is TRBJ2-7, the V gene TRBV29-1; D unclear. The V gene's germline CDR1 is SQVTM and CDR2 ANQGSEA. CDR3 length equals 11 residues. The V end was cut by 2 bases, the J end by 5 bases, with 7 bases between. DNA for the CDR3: TGCAGCGTTGAAAGCTGGGACGAGCAGTACTTC. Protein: CSVESWDEQYF.

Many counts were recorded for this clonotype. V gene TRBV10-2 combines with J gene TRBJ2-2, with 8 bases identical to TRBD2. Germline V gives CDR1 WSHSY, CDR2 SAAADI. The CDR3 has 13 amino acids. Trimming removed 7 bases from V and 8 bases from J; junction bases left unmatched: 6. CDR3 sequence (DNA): TGCGCCAGCATCGGACTAGCCCCAGGGGAGCTGTTTTTT. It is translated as CASIGLAPGELFF.

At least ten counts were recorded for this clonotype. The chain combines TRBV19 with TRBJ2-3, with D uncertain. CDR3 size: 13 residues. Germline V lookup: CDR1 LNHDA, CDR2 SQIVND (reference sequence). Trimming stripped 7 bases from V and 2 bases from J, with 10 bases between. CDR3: CASKLSNTDTQYF. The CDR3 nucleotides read TGTGCCAGTAAATTGTCAAACACAGATACGCAGTATTTT.

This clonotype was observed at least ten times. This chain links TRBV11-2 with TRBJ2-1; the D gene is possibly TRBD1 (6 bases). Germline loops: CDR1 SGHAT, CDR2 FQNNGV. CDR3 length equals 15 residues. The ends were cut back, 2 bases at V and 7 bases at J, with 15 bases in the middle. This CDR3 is CASSLNNQGWNEQFF. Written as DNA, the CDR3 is TGTGCCAGCAGCTTAAATAATCAGGGGTGGAATGAGCAGTTCTTC.